The rows below give T cell receptor beta chains drawn from one sample of a study of blood T cell repertoires in COVID-19. Clones were sequenced by immunoSEQ multiplex PCR, and TCRdb holds only the in-frame ones, with some missing. The table has 130,000 or so clones, over 80% seen once. Sequencing was performed on PBMCs or T cells enriched from blood (not recorded which). The receptors shown here come from a woman aged 25 to 39 who had recovered from COVID-19. The CDR3 runs from the conserved cysteine through the conserved F or W. D genes are given only for firm matches. Size tells how often a clone was seen (once, few, many) or the class of an expanded clone, and some rows leave it out.

j_gene: TRBJ2-7
v_gene: TRBV20-1
d_gene: NA
abundance: NA
CDR3nt: TGCAGTGCGGCAAACAGGGTCGAGCAGTACTTC
CDR3aa: CSAANRVEQYF

j_gene: TRBJ2-5
v_gene: TRBV29-1
d_gene: NA
abundance: NA
CDR3nt: TGCAGCGTTGAGGTGGGAGTACAGACCCAGTACTTC
CDR3aa: CSVEVGVQTQYF

j_gene: TRBJ2-7
v_gene: TRBV5-1
d_gene: NA
abundance: NA
CDR3nt: TGCGCCAGCAGCTCCATTGGTGGGGCCCACGAGCAGTACTTC
CDR3aa: CASSSIGGAHEQYF

j_gene: TRBJ2-2
v_gene: TRBV19
d_gene: TRBD2
abundance: NA
CDR3nt: TGTGCCAGTAGTATGGATGGGCCTAGGACTAGCGGCACCGGGGAGCTGTTTTTT
CDR3aa: CASSMDGPRTSGTGELFF

j_gene: TRBJ2-3
v_gene: TRBV9
d_gene: NA
abundance: NA
CDR3nt: TGTGCCAGCAGCGAGGGGTCGGGCCCCGGCACAGATACGCAGTATTTT
CDR3aa: CASSEGSGPGTDTQYF

j_gene: TRBJ2-1
v_gene: TRBV13
d_gene: TRBD2
abundance: NA
CDR3nt: TGTGCCAGCAGGCGACTAGCGGGAGGGCCGGAGGATGAGCAGTTCTTC
CDR3aa: CASRRLAGGPEDEQFF

j_gene: TRBJ2-3
v_gene: TRBV7-2
d_gene: NA
abundance: NA
CDR3nt: TGTGCCAGCAGCTTAGGTTTTGGCGGGACGCTCACAGATACGCAGTATTTT
CDR3aa: CASSLGFGGTLTDTQYF

j_gene: TRBJ2-4
v_gene: TRBV9
d_gene: TRBD2
abundance: NA
CDR3nt: TGTGCCAGCAGCTCGGGAGGGGGGAGAGACATTCAGTACTTC
CDR3aa: CASSSGGGRDIQYF

j_gene: TRBJ2-5
v_gene: TRBV7-3
d_gene: NA
abundance: NA
CDR3nt: TGTGCCAGCAGCCTCAACGCGGGGTGGGAGACCCAGTACTTC
CDR3aa: CASSLNAGWETQYF

j_gene: TRBJ2-1
v_gene: TRBV19
d_gene: TRBD2
abundance: many
CDR3nt: TGTGCCAGTAGTATACCTAGCGGGAGTGGGAGTGAGCAGTTCTTC
CDR3aa: CASSIPSGSGSEQFF

j_gene: TRBJ1-4
v_gene: TRBV7-2
d_gene: NA
abundance: NA
CDR3nt: TGTGCCAGCAGCTTAGCCCAGGGAAAACTGTTTTTT
CDR3aa: CASSLAQGKLFF

j_gene: TRBJ2-5
v_gene: TRBV29-1
d_gene: TRBD2
abundance: NA
CDR3nt: TGCAGCGTGGTTAGAGGGGCGAGCGGGAAGGGGGAGACCCAGTACTTC
CDR3aa: CSVVRGASGKGETQYF

j_gene: TRBJ1-5
v_gene: TRBV30
d_gene: TRBD1
abundance: NA
CDR3nt: TGTGCCTGGGCGACAGGGGCGAATCAGCCCCAGCATTTT
CDR3aa: CAWATGANQPQHF

j_gene: TRBJ2-7
v_gene: TRBV4-1
d_gene: TRBD2
abundance: NA
CDR3nt: TGCGCCAGCAGCCAGGTACTAGCGGGAGTCTACGAGCAGTACTTC
CDR3aa: CASSQVLAGVYEQYF

j_gene: TRBJ2-3
v_gene: TRBV4-3
d_gene: NA
abundance: NA
CDR3nt: TGCGCCAGCAGCCAAGGAGGAGGACGGGATACGCAGTATTTT
CDR3aa: CASSQGGGRDTQYF

j_gene: TRBJ1-2
v_gene: TRBV13
d_gene: NA
abundance: NA
CDR3nt: TGTGCCAGCAATCTACAGGGTAACTATGGCTACACCTTC
CDR3aa: CASNLQGNYGYTF

j_gene: TRBJ2-2
v_gene: TRBV9
d_gene: TRBD1
abundance: once
CDR3nt: TGTGCCAGCAGCTCCCGGGGGACAGGGGTCGGGGAGCTGTTTTTT
CDR3aa: CASSSRGTGVGELFF

j_gene: TRBJ1-5
v_gene: TRBV28
d_gene: NA
abundance: NA
CDR3nt: TGTGCCAGCAGTTTAGTGACATTTTCATTAAATCAGCCCCAGCATTTT
CDR3aa: CASSLVTFSLNQPQHF

j_gene: TRBJ1-1
v_gene: TRBV28
d_gene: NA
abundance: NA
CDR3nt: TGTGCCAGCAGTGGCAGGAACACTGAAGCTTTCTTT
CDR3aa: CASSGRNTEAFF

j_gene: TRBJ1-6
v_gene: TRBV28
d_gene: TRBD1
abundance: few
CDR3nt: TGTGCCAGCACCCCTAGGGGACAGGGGTATAATTCACCCCTCCACTTT
CDR3aa: CASTPRGQGYNSPLHF

j_gene: TRBJ2-2
v_gene: TRBV6-4
d_gene: NA
abundance: few
CDR3nt: TGTGCCAGCAGTGACTCGATAGAGACCGGGGAGCTGTTTTTT
CDR3aa: CASSDSIETGELFF

j_gene: TRBJ2-1
v_gene: TRBV2
d_gene: TRBD2
abundance: NA
CDR3nt: TGTGCCACCCGTACCCCCCTGAGACTAGCGGGAGAGGCGTACAATGAGCAGTTCTTC
CDR3aa: CATRTPLRLAGEAYNEQFF

j_gene: TRBJ1-3
v_gene: TRBV28
d_gene: TRBD1
abundance: NA
CDR3nt: TGTGCCAGCAGCCCCCCGGGACAGGGGAACTCTGGAAACACCATATATTTT
CDR3aa: CASSPPGQGNSGNTIYF

j_gene: TRBJ2-3
v_gene: TRBV19
d_gene: TRBD2
abundance: few
CDR3nt: TGTGCCAGTAGCAAGTGGACTAGCGGGAGGGATACGCAGTATTTT
CDR3aa: CASSKWTSGRDTQYF

j_gene: TRBJ2-7
v_gene: TRBV3-1/TRBV3-2
d_gene: NA
abundance: once
CDR3nt: TGTGCCAGCAGCCAAGAGTCAGGGCAACTGATTCACTACGAGCAGTACTTC
CDR3aa: CASSQESGQLIHYEQYF

j_gene: TRBJ2-1
v_gene: TRBV5-4
d_gene: NA
abundance: NA
CDR3nt: TGTGCCAGCAGCTTGGTGTCCGTCAATGAGCAGTTCTTC
CDR3aa: CASSLVSVNEQFF

j_gene: TRBJ2-1
v_gene: TRBV11-3
d_gene: TRBD1
abundance: NA
CDR3nt: TGTGCCAGCAGCTTAGGACAGGGGGCCAATGAGCAGTTCTTC
CDR3aa: CASSLGQGANEQFF

j_gene: TRBJ2-7
v_gene: TRBV7-2
d_gene: NA
abundance: NA
CDR3nt: TGTGCCAGCAGCTTAGGCGGGCCCAGACCCGAGCAGTACTTC
CDR3aa: CASSLGGPRPEQYF

j_gene: TRBJ2-7
v_gene: TRBV4-1
d_gene: NA
abundance: NA
CDR3nt: TGCGCCAGCAGCCAAGAACCAAGGACAGCAGCATCCTACGAGCAGTACTTC
CDR3aa: CASSQEPRTAASYEQYF

j_gene: TRBJ1-1
v_gene: TRBV4-1
d_gene: TRBD1
abundance: once
CDR3nt: TGCGCCAGCAGCCAAGATGACAGGGCGGGCCAAGGGACTGAAGCTTTCTTT
CDR3aa: CASSQDDRAGQGTEAFF

j_gene: TRBJ1-3
v_gene: TRBV15
d_gene: NA
abundance: NA
CDR3nt: TGTGCCACCAGCAGAGATGTCAGGGCCTCTGGAAACACCATATATTTT
CDR3aa: CATSRDVRASGNTIYF

j_gene: TRBJ2-1
v_gene: TRBV24-1
d_gene: NA
abundance: NA
CDR3nt: TGTGCCACCAGTGATTTCCGGAGGACCAATGAGCAGTTCTTC
CDR3aa: CATSDFRRTNEQFF

j_gene: TRBJ2-3
v_gene: TRBV6-5
d_gene: TRBD2
abundance: NA
CDR3nt: TGTGCCAGCAGTTATACGGCGGGAGGTGGTGCAGATACGCAGTATTTT
CDR3aa: CASSYTAGGGADTQYF

j_gene: TRBJ2-3
v_gene: TRBV3-1/TRBV3-2
d_gene: TRBD2
abundance: NA
CDR3nt: TGTGCCAGCAGCCCTTTGACTAGCGGGAGAGCGGATACGCAGTATTTT
CDR3aa: CASSPLTSGRADTQYF

j_gene: TRBJ2-1
v_gene: TRBV28
d_gene: TRBD2
abundance: NA
CDR3nt: TGTGCCAGCAGTTCAGGACTAGCAACGCAGTTCTTC
CDR3aa: CASSSGLATQFF

j_gene: TRBJ1-4
v_gene: TRBV3-1/TRBV3-2
d_gene: NA
abundance: NA
CDR3nt: TGTGCCAGCAGCTTACCAGGGTGGGCAACTAATGAAAAACTGTTTTTT
CDR3aa: CASSLPGWATNEKLFF

j_gene: TRBJ2-3
v_gene: TRBV7-3
d_gene: NA
abundance: NA
CDR3nt: TGTGCCAGCAGCTTAACACCTTCTCAGGGAGATACGCAGTATTTT
CDR3aa: CASSLTPSQGDTQYF

j_gene: TRBJ2-3
v_gene: TRBV4-2
d_gene: NA
abundance: few
CDR3nt: TGTGCCAGCAGCCTCAGGGGACGAGTCGCAGATACGCAGTATTTT
CDR3aa: CASSLRGRVADTQYF

j_gene: TRBJ2-7
v_gene: TRBV6-5
d_gene: TRBD1
abundance: once
CDR3nt: TGTGCCAGCAGTTACTCTCCAGGGGGCGGCGAGCAGTACTTC
CDR3aa: CASSYSPGGGEQYF

j_gene: TRBJ2-7
v_gene: TRBV7-3
d_gene: TRBD2
abundance: NA
CDR3nt: TGTGCCAGCAGCCTCTGGGCGGGAGGCACCTACGAGCAGTACTTC
CDR3aa: CASSLWAGGTYEQYF

j_gene: TRBJ2-5
v_gene: TRBV19
d_gene: NA
abundance: NA
CDR3nt: TGTGCCAGTAGTCCCGCGATGTCGTCAGGGACCCAGTACTTC
CDR3aa: CASSPAMSSGTQYF

j_gene: TRBJ2-5
v_gene: TRBV6-1
d_gene: NA
abundance: NA
CDR3nt: TGTGCCAGCAGTGAAGGCGCAGGGATGGGGGAGACCCAGTACTTC
CDR3aa: CASSEGAGMGETQYF

j_gene: TRBJ1-2
v_gene: TRBV28
d_gene: NA
abundance: NA
CDR3nt: TGTGCCAGCAGTTTGGGCTGGCGGGTCTATGGCTACACCTTC
CDR3aa: CASSLGWRVYGYTF

j_gene: TRBJ1-6
v_gene: TRBV2
d_gene: TRBD1
abundance: NA
CDR3nt: TGTGCCAGCAGTGATCGACAGGGGTCCTATAATTCACCCCTCCACTTT
CDR3aa: CASSDRQGSYNSPLHF

j_gene: TRBJ2-7
v_gene: TRBV28
d_gene: TRBD2
abundance: NA
CDR3nt: TGTGCCAGCAGGCCTACTAGCGCGGTCGAGCAGTACTTC
CDR3aa: CASRPTSAVEQYF

j_gene: TRBJ2-7
v_gene: TRBV28
d_gene: NA
abundance: NA
CDR3nt: TGTGCCAGCAGTCCCGGGACAGGGCCTAGCGGGAGTTCGGAGTACTTC
CDR3aa: CASSPGTGPSGSSEYF

j_gene: TRBJ2-7
v_gene: TRBV3-1/TRBV3-2
d_gene: NA
abundance: NA
CDR3nt: TGTGCCAGCAGCCAAGACCCGGGCGAGCAGTACTTC
CDR3aa: CASSQDPGEQYF

j_gene: TRBJ1-4
v_gene: TRBV20-1
d_gene: TRBD1
abundance: once
CDR3nt: TGCAGTGCTAGTCCTAGGGGGCAGGGTAATGAAAAACTGTTTTTT
CDR3aa: CSASPRGQGNEKLFF

j_gene: TRBJ2-3
v_gene: TRBV2
d_gene: TRBD2
abundance: NA
CDR3nt: TGTGCCAGCGAAGGGACTAGTTACACAGATACGCAGTATTTT
CDR3aa: CASEGTSYTDTQYF

j_gene: TRBJ2-5
v_gene: TRBV30
d_gene: TRBD2
abundance: NA
CDR3nt: TGTGCCTGGAGTCTCGGGGGGTCCCAACAAGAGACCCAGTACTTC
CDR3aa: CAWSLGGSQQETQYF